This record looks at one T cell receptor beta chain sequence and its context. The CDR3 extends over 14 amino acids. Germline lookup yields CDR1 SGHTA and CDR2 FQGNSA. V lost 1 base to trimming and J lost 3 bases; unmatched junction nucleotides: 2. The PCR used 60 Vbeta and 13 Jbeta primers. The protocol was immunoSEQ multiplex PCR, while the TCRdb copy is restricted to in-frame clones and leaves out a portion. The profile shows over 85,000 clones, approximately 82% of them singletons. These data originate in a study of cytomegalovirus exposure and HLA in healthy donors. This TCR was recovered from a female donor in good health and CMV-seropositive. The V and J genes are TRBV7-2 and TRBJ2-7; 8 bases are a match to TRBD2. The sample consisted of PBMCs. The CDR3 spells CASSLGGRIYEQYF. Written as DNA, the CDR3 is TGTGCCAGCAGCTTAGGCGGGAGGATCTACGAGCAGTACTTC.